Below, one T cell receptor beta chain is given with its context. Its antigen is unknown. Measured with immunoSEQ multiplex PCR; TCRdb has only the in-frame clones, and not every one. Among around 50,000 clones, 75% to 90% were seen once, and the ten largest hold 11%. The data were obtained in a study of OX40 agonist ivuxolimab in advanced cancers. Study details: Eligibility rules accepted prior anti-PD-1, anti-PD-L1 or anti-CTLA-4 therapy, and under 45% had some.

General observations from the study: Dosing at 0.1 to 3.0 mg/kg was accompanied by clonal expansion of CD4+ and CD8+ blood T cells by week 6.

The clonotype was recovered from an adult with an advanced solid tumor such as melanoma, head and neck, liver or kidney cancer. The sample in question was CD4+ or CD8+ T cells sorted from blood, obtained in a trial of the OX40 agonist ivuxolimab.

The CDR3 region has the DNA TGTGCCAGCAGTTGGGGTACCCCAAAAAGCTCCTACGAGCAGTACTTC. It yields the protein CASSWGTPKSSYEQYF. The chain recombines TRBV28 with TRBJ2-7; no clear D. Trimming took off 4 bases at V and 0 bases at J, with 16 bases between the two ends. Germline-derived CDR1 and CDR2 are MDHEN and SYDVKM. CDR3 length: 16 amino acids.